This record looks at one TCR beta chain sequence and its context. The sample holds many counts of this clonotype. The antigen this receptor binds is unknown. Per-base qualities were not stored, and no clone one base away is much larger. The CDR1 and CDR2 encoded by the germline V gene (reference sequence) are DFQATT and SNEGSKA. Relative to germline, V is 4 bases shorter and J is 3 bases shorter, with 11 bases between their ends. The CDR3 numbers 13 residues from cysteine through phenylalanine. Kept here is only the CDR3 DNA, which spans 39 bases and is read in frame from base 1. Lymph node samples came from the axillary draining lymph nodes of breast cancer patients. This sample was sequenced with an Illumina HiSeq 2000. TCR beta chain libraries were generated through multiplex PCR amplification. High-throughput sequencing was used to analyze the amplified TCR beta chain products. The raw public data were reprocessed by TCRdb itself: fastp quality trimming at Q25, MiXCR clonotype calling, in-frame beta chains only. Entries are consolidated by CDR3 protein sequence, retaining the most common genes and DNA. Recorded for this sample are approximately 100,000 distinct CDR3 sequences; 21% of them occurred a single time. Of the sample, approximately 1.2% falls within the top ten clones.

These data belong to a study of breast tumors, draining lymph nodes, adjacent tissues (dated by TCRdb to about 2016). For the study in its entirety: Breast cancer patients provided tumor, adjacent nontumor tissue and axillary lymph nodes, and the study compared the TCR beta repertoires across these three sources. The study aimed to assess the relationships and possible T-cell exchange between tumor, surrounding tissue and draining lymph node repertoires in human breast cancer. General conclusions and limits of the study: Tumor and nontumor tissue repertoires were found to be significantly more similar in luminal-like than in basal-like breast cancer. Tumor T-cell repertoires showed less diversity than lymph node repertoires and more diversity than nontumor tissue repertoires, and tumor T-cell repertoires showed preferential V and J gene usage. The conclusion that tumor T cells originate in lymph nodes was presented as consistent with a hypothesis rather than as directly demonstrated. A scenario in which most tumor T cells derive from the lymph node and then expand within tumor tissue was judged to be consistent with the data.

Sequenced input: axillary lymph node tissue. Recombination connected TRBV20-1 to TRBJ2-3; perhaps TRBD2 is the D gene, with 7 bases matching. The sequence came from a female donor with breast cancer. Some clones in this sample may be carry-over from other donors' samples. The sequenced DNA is TGCAGTGCTAAGGGGGGGCAGACAGATACGCAGTATTTT. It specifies CSAKGGQTDTQYF.